A selection of T cell receptor beta chains follows, all from one sample in a study of blood T cell repertoires in COVID-19. Sequencing was performed with immunoSEQ multiplex PCR; in TCRdb, only in-frame clones are kept and a portion is missing. The table includes roughly 76,000 clones, around 87% detected once. The sample comprised peripheral blood. These receptors were collected from an elderly woman with active or convalescent COVID-19. CDR3s include the opening cysteine and the closing phenylalanine or tryptophan. The D gene is left open where the match is weak. Clone size is not always given. Where it is, it says once, few, many or a class for expanded clones.

V,D,J,size,CDR3,DNA
TRBV7-3,.,TRBJ1-2,.,CASSSGRGYTF,TGTGCCAGCAGCTCAGGTCGTGGCTACACCTTC
TRBV19,TRBD2,TRBJ2-1,.,CASSIKAGGNNEQFF,TGTGCCAGTAGTATAAAAGCGGGGGGGAACAATGAGCAGTTCTTC
TRBV5-6,.,TRBJ1-1,.,CASSIGGDTEAFF,TGTGCCAGCAGCATCGGGGGGGACACTGAAGCTTTCTTT
TRBV2,.,TRBJ1-1,.,CASSEVGGRNTEAFF,TGTGCCAGCAGTGAAGTGGGGGGGCGGAACACTGAAGCTTTCTTT
TRBV18,TRBD1,TRBJ1-3,.,CASSPLADRAGNTIYF,TGTGCCAGCTCACCCCTGGCTGACAGGGCTGGAAACACCATATATTTT
TRBV5-1,.,TRBJ1-1,.,CASYNGLTNTEAFF,TGCGCCAGCTATAATGGACTTACGAACACTGAAGCTTTCTTT
TRBV19,.,TRBJ1-4,.,CASLGYTGIEKLFF,TGTGCCAGTTTGGGGTATACAGGGATTGAAAAACTGTTTTTT
TRBV9,.,TRBJ2-7,.,CASSLRGRYEQYF,TGTGCCAGCAGCTTGCGGGGTCGGTACGAGCAGTACTTC
TRBV28,TRBD1,TRBJ1-6,.,CASQDRARSYNSPLHF,TGTGCCAGCCAAGACAGGGCTCGCTCCTATAATTCACCCCTCCACTTT
TRBV24-1,TRBD1,TRBJ2-1,.,CATSDPAGQGNNEQFF,TGTGCCACCAGTGATCCGGCGGGACAGGGGAACAATGAGCAGTTCTTC
TRBV7-6,TRBD1,TRBJ2-7,.,CASSVTPGQGYEQYF,TGTGCCAGCAGCGTAACTCCGGGACAGGGTTACGAGCAGTACTTC
TRBV5-3,.,TRBJ2-1,.,CARIGRRSSYNEQFF,TGTGCCAGAATCGGGAGACGCTCCTCATACAATGAGCAGTTCTTC
TRBV7-8,.,TRBJ1-6,once,CASSPAGGTLHF,TGTGCCAGCAGCCCAGCGGGAGGAACCCTCCACTTT
TRBV19,.,TRBJ1-4,.,CASKRQPDEKLFF,TGTGCCAGTAAGAGGCAGCCCGATGAAAAACTGTTTTTT
TRBV6-5,TRBD1,TRBJ2-1,.,CASSPGQGNNEQFF,TGTGCCAGCAGCCCGGGACAGGGGAACAATGAGCAGTTCTTC
TRBV19,.,TRBJ2-5,.,CASSVTEKETQYF,TGTGCCAGTAGTGTTACAGAGAAAGAGACCCAGTACTTC
TRBV9,TRBD1,TRBJ2-2,.,CASSVSGQGDTGELFF,TGTGCCAGCAGCGTAAGTGGGCAGGGGGACACCGGGGAGCTGTTTTTT
TRBV4-3,.,TRBJ1-3,.,CASSQDPTGTGNTIYF,TGCGCCAGCAGCCAAGACCCCACAGGGACTGGAAACACCATATATTTT